This TCR beta chain was recorded in a study of identical twins. Overall study results and limits: Memory repertoires lacked the insertion deficit that abundant cord blood beta clonotypes showed.

This clonotype was seen many times. The target antigen is unknown. V was clipped by 4 bases and J by 0 bases; unmatched bases: 10. CDR1 and CDR2 from the germline V gene are SGHRS and YFSETQ. This CDR3 contains 20 residues. Each CDR3 protein gets one entry after TCRdb re-called the 5' RACE reads with MiXCR. The data hold hundreds of thousands of distinct CDR3 sequences, with over 9% observed a single time. These records were also assigned to another study, of yellow fever vaccine responses in identical twins. As that report states: Twins' vaccine T cell responses reportedly seemed partly convergent and partly personalized.

This receptor was identified in a woman aged 18-29 years in good health. The V call is TRBV5-1, the J call TRBJ2-6, with 13 bases aligning to TRBD2. Material for sequencing was PBMCs. The CDR3 sequence: CASSPRSGTSGDSGANVLTF. Here the CDR3 DNA reads TGCGCCAGCAGCCCTAGATCTGGGACTAGCGGGGACTCTGGGGCCAACGTCCTGACTTTC.